Below, 5 T cell receptor beta chains from the same sample are listed, as sequenced in a study of T-cell reconstitution after alpha-beta-depleted transplantation in children. During its preparation, the TCRbeta library received unique molecular identifiers. MiXCR, applied by TCRdb to the PCR reads, yields one record per CDR3 protein. The table includes hundreds of thousands of distinct CDR3 sequences, less than 15% detected once. The material sequenced was PBMCs, taken before TCRalphabeta/CD19-depleted stem cell transplant. All receptors come from a girl aged 2 to 10 with congenital amegakaryocytic thrombocytopenia, due to receive a stem cell transplant.

The rearrangement uses TRBV20-1 and TRBJ1-2, with D possibly TRBD1 on 6 matching bases. Trimming removed 4 bases from V and 6 bases from J, with 27 bases in between. The CDR3 is 17 residues long. Per germline, CDR1 DFQATT and CDR2 SNEGSKA (reference sequence). The DNA of the CDR3 is TGCAGTGCTACAAGATTCCAGGGCAGGGGTGCGGGGCATGGCTACACCTTC. Translation: CSATRFQGRGAGHGYTF.

Many counts were recorded for this clonotype. This rearrangement joins TRBV15 to TRBJ2-5, with D possibly TRBD2 on 6 matching bases. Germline lookup yields CDR1 LNHNV and CDR2 YYDKDF (reference sequence). V dropped 3 bases and J dropped 5 bases, with 16 bases sitting between them. This CDR3 comprises 15 residues. DNA for the CDR3: TGTGCCACCAGCAGTGGGCTAGCGATTAGTGAGACCCAGTACTTC. The encoded protein is CATSSGLAISETQYF.

This clonotype was counted at least ten times. The V and J genes are TRBV11-2 and TRBJ2-3; 9 positions agree with TRBD1. CDR1 is SGHAT, CDR2 FQNNGV, per germline. There are 20 residues in the CDR3. The V and J ends lost 1 base and 6 bases, in that order; junction bases with no gene match: 20. CDR3 residues: CASSLGPTGGRIPKWDTQYF. Written as DNA, the CDR3 is TGTGCCAGCAGCTTAGGACCGACAGGGGGAAGGATACCGAAATGGGATACGCAGTATTTT.

This clonotype has only a few counts. The rearrangement links TRBV20-1 to TRBJ2-7; 9 bases align to TRBD2. With 7 bases clipped from V and 2 bases from J, the junction kept 12 bases outside the gene matches. Germline values: CDR1 DFQATT, CDR2 SNEGSKA (reference sequence). There are 15 residues in the CDR3. This chain's CDR3 is CSVAGGSRPTYEQYF. Here the CDR3 DNA reads TGCAGTGTCGCGGGGGGGTCCCGACCCACCTACGAGCAGTACTTC.

This chain links TRBV12-3 or TRBV12-4 with TRBJ1-4, with D uncertain. Trimming removed 3 bases from V and 7 bases from J, with 12 bases in between. CDR3 length: 14 residues. This CDR3 is CASSFMADREKLFF. The DNA for the CDR3 is TGTGCCAGCAGTTTTATGGCGGATCGTGAAAAACTGTTTTTT.